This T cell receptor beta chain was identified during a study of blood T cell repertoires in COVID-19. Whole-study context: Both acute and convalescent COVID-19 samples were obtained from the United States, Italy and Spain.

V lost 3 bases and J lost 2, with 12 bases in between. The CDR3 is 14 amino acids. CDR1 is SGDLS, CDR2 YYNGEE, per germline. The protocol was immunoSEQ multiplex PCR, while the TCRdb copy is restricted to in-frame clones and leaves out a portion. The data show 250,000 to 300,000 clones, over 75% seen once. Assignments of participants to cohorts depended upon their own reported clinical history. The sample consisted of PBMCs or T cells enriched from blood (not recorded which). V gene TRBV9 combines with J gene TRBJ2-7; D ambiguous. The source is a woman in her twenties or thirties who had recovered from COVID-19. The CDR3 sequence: CASSEQAIPYEQYF. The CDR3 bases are TGTGCCAGCAGCGAGCAGGCCATACCCTACGAGCAGTACTTC.